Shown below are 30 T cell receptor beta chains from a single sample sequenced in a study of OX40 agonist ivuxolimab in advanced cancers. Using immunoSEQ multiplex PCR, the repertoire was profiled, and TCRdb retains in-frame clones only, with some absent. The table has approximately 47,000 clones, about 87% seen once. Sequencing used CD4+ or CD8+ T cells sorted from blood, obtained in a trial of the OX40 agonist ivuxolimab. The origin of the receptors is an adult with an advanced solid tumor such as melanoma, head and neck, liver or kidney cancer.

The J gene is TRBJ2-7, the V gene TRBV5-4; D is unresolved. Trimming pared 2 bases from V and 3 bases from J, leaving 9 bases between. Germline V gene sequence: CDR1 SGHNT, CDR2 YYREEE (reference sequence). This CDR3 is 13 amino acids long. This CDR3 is CASSLSENYEQYF. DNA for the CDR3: TGTGCCAGCAGCTTATCAGAAAACTACGAGCAGTACTTC. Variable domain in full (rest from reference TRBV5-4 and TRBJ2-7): ETGVTQSPTHLIKTRGQQVTLRCSSQSGHNTVSWYQQALGQGPQFIFQYYREEENGRGNFPPRFSGLQFPNYSSELNVNALELDDSALYLCASSLSENYEQYFGPGTRLTVT.

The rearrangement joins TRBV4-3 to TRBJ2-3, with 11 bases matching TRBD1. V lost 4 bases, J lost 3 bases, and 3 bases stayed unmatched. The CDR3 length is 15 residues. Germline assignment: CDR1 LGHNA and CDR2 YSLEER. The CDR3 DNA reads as TGCGCCAGCAGCCCGGACAGGGGGCGGACAGATACGCAGTATTTT. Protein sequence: CASSPDRGRTDTQYF.

CDR3 DNA sequence: TGTGCCAGCAGTTACTCTGGAGGTGAGCAGTTCTTC. This encodes CASSYSGGEQFF. The V gene is TRBV6-5, the J gene TRBJ2-1; TRBD2 is a possible D gene (5 bases). Trimming took off 0 bases at V and 9 bases at J, with 6 bases between the two ends. The CDR3 runs 12 residues. CDR1 MNHEY and CDR2 SVGAGI come from the germline V gene.

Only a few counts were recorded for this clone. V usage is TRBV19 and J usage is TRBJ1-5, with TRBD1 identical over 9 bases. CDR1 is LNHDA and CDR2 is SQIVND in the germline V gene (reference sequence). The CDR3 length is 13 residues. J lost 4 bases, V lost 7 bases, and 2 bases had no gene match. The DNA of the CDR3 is TGTGCCAGTATACAGGGGGCAAATCAGCCCCAGCATTTT. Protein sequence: CASIQGANQPQHF.

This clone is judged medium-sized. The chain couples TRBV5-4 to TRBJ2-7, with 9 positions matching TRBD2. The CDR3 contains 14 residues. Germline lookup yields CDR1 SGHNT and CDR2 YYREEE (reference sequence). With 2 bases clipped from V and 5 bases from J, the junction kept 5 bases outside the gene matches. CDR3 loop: CASSFSGSINEQYF. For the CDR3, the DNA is TGTGCCAGCAGCTTTAGCGGGAGTATAAACGAGCAGTACTTC. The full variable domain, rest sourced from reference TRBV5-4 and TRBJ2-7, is ETGVTQSPTHLIKTRGQQVTLRCSSQSGHNTVSWYQQALGQGPQFIFQYYREEENGRGNFPPRFSGLQFPNYSSELNVNALELDDSALYLCASSFSGSINEQYFGPGTRLTVT.

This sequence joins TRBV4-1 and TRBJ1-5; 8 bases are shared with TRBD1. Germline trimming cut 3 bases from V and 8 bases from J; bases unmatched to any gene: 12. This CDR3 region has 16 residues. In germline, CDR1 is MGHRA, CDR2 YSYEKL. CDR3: CASSQEDREGLEPQHF. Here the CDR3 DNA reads TGCGCCAGCAGCCAGGAGGACAGGGAGGGATTGGAGCCCCAGCATTTT.

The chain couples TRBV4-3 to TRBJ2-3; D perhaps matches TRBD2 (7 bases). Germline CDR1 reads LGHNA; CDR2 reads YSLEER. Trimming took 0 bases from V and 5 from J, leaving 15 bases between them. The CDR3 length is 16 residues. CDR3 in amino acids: CASSQEGGGVGDTQYF. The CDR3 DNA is TGCGCCAGCAGCCAAGAGGGCGGGGGCGTGGGAGATACGCAGTATTTT.

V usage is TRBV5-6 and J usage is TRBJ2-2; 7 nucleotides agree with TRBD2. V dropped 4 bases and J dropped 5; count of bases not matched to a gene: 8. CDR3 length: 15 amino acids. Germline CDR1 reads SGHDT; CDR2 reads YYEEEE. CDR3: CASSPLAGDTGELFF. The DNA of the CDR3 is TGTGCCAGCAGCCCCCTTGCGGGGGATACCGGGGAGCTGTTTTTT.

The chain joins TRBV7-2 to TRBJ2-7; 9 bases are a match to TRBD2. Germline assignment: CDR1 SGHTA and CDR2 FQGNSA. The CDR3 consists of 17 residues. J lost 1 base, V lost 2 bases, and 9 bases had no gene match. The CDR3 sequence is CASSLNLGTSRSYEQYF. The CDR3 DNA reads TGTGCCAGCAGCTTAAATTTAGGGACTAGCCGATCCTACGAGCAGTACTTC.

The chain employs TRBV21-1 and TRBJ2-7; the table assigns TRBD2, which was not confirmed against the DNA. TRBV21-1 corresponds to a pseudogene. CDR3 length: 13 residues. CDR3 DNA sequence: TGTGCCAGCATCGGGACTCTCTCCTACGAGCAGTACTTC. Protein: CASIGTLSYEQYF.

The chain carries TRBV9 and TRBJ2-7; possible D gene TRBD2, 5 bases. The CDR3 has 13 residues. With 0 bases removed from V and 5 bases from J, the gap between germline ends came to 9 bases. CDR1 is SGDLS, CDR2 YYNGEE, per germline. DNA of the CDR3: TGTGCCAGCAGCGTAGGGACTGTCCACGAGCAGTACTTC. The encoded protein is CASSVGTVHEQYF. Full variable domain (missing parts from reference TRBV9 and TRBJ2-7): DSGVTQTPKHLITATGQRVTLRCSPRSGDLSVYWYQQSLDQGLQFLIQYYNGEERAKGNILERFSAQQFPDLHSELNLSSLELGDSALYFCASSVGTVHEQYFGPGTRLTVT.

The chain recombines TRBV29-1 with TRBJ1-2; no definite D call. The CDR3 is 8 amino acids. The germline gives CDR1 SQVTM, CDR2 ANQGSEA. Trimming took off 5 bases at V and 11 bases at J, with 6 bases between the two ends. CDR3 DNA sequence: TGCAGCGTTCTCGGGTACACCTTC. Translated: CSVLGYTF.

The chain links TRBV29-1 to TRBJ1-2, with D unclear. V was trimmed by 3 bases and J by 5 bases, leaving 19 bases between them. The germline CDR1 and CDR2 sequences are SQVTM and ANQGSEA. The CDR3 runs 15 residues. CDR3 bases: TGCAGCGTTGATTCCCAGGACCTTACTCCATATGGCTACACCTTC. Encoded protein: CSVDSQDLTPYGYTF.

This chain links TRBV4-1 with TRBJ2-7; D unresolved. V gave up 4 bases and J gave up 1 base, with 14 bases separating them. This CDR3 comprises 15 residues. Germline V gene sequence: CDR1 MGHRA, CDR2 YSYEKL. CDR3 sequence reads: CASSPQDGESYEQYF. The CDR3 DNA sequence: TGCGCCAGCAGCCCCCAGGACGGAGAGTCCTACGAGCAGTACTTC.

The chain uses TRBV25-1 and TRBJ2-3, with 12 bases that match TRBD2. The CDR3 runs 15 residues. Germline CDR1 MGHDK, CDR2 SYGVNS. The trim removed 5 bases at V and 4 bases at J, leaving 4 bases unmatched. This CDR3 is CASSPSGGAADTQYF. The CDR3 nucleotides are TGTGCCAGCAGTCCTAGCGGGGGGGCAGCAGATACGCAGTATTTT.

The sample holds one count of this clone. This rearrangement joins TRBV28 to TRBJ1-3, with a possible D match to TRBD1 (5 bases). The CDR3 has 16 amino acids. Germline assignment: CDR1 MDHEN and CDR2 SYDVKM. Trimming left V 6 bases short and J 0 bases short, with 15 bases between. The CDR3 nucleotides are TGTGCCAGCAGCCCAGGGCCTCTATTCTCTGGAAACACCATATATTTT. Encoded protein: CASSPGPLFSGNTIYF. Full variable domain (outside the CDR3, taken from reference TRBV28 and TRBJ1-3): DVKVTQSSRYLVKRTGEKVFLECVQDMDHENMFWYRQDPGLGLRLIYFSYDVKMKEKGDIPEGYSVSREKKERFSLILESASTNQTSMYLCASSPGPLFSGNTIYFGEGSWLTVV.

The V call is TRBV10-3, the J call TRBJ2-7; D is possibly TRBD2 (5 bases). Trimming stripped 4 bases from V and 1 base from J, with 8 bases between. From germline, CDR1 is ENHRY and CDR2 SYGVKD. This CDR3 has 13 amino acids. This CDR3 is CAISVLGSYEQYF. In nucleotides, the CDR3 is TGTGCCATCAGTGTACTAGGTTCCTACGAGCAGTACTTC.

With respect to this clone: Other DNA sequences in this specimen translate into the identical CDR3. In DNA form, the CDR3 reads TGTGCCAGCAGTTTGGGGACGAACACTGAAGCTTTCTTT. Translated: CASSLGTNTEAFF. V and J are TRBV27 and TRBJ1-1; tentative D call: TRBD1 (5 bases). Per germline, CDR1 MNHEY and CDR2 SMNVEV (reference sequence). The CDR3 runs 13 residues. Trimming took 3 bases from V and 1 from J, leaving 6 bases between them.

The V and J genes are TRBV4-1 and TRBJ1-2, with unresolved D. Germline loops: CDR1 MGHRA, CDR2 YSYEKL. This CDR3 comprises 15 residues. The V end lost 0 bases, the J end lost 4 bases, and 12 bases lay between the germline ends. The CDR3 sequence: CASSQEGRSFYGYTF. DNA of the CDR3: TGCGCCAGCAGCCAAGAGGGCAGGAGCTTCTATGGCTACACCTTC.

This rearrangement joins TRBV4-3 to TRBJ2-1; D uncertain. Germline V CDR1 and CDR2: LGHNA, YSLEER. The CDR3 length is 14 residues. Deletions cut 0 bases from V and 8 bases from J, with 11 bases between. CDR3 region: CASSQEVVWDEQFF. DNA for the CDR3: TGCGCCAGCAGCCAAGAAGTAGTATGGGATGAGCAGTTCTTC.

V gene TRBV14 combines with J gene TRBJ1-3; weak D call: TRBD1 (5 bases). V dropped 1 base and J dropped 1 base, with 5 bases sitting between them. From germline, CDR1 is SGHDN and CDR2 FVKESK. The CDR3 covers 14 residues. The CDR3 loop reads CASSQGGSGNTIYF. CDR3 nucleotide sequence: TGTGCCAGCAGCCAAGGGGGGTCTGGAAACACCATATATTTT.

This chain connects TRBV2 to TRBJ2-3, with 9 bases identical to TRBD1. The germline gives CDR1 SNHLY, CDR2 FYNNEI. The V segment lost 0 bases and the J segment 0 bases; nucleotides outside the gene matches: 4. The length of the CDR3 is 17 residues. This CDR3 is CASSEAPQGASTDTQYF. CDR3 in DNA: TGTGCCAGCAGTGAAGCGCCACAGGGGGCTAGCACAGATACGCAGTATTTT.

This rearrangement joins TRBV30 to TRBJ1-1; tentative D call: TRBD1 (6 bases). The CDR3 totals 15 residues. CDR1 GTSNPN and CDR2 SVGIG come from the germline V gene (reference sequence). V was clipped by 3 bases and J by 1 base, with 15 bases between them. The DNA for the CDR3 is TGTGCCTGGAGCCCAGACAGGAGGAAGAACACTGAAGCTTTCTTT. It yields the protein CAWSPDRRKNTEAFF.

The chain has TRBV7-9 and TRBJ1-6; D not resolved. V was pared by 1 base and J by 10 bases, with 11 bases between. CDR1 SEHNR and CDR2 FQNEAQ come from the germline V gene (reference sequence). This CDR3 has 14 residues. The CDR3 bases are TGTGCCAGCAGCTTAGGCCAGGACGGCTCACCCCTCCACTTT. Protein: CASSLGQDGSPLHF.

CDR3 residues: CASSPYFRTSGGVGHDEQFF. The CDR3 DNA follows: TGTGCCAGCTCCCCCTATTTCCGGACTAGCGGGGGGGTAGGACACGATGAGCAGTTCTTC. The chain couples TRBV7-3 to TRBJ2-1; 15 bases are shared with TRBD2. Germline-derived CDR1 and CDR2 are SGHTA and FQGTGA. The length of the CDR3 is 20 residues. V lost 8 bases and J lost 8; bases outside the gene matches: 22.

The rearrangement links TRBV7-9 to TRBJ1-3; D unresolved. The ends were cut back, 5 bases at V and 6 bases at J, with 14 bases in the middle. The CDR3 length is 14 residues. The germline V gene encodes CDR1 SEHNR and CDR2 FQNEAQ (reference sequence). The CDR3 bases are TGTGCCAGCAGCCACGGACCGACCCTAAACACCATATATTTT. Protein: CASSHGPTLNTIYF.

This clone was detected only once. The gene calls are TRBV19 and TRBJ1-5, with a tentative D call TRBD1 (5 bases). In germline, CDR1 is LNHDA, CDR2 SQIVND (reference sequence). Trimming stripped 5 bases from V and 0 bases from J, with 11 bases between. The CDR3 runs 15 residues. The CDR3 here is CASSPGPFSNQPQHF. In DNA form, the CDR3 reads TGTGCCAGTAGTCCGGGACCCTTTAGCAATCAGCCCCAGCATTTT.

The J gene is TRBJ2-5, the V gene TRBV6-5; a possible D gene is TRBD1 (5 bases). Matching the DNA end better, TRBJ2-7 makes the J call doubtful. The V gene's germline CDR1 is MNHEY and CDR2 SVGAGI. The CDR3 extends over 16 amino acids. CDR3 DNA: TGTGCCAGCAGTTACTCCGAAGGGGATTTATTCTACGAGCAGTACTTC. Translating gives CASSYSEGDLFYEQYF.

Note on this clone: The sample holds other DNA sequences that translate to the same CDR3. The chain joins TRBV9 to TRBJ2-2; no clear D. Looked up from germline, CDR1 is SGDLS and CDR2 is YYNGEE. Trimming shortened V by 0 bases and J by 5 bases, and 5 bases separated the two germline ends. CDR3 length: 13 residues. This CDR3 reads CASSVGGTGELFF. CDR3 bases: TGTGCCAGCAGCGTAGGGGGAACCGGGGAGCTGTTTTTT.

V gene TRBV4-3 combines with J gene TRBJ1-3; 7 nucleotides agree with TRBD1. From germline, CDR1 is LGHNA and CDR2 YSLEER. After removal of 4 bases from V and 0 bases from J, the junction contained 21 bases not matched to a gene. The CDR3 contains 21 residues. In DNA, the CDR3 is TGCGCCAGCAGCCTACTGAATTACGAGGGTACAGGGGTGATCTCTGGAAACACCATATATTTT. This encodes CASSLLNYEGTGVISGNTIYF.